This TCR beta chain came from a study of tissue T cells after allogeneic stem cell transplantation. Notes on this clone: Its target is not known. Here the gene names and germline are mouse. The observed sequence ends 1 residue before the CDR3 terminus, with the missing tail filled in from the germline J gene.

CDR1 and CDR2 from the germline V gene are MSHET and SYDVDS. The CDR3 totals 15 residues. Deletions cut 4 bases from V and 0 bases from J, with 9 bases between. Measured with immunoSEQ multiplex PCR; TCRdb has only the in-frame clones, and not every one. This sample yields roughly 50,000 clones, of which roughly 73% are seen a single time; approximately 0.5% belongs to the top ten. Overall study results and limits: Alloreactivity or antigen specificity of tissue TCRs was not determined; some clones might be host cells.

Input material: sorted cells pooled from one or two spleens. The chain has TRBV29 and TRBJ1-4, with D possibly being TRBD1 (5 bases). The sequence came from a pool of C57BL/6 mice in good health. The part of the CDR3 DNA that was read is TGTGCTAGCAGTTCAACAGGTATTTCCAACGAAAGATTATTT. Amino acid sequence: CASSSTGISNERLF. The complete CDR3 sequence is CASSSTGISNERLFF.